These 2 T cell receptor beta chains were sequenced from one sample in a study of blood T cell repertoires in COVID-19. The data were produced by immunoSEQ multiplex PCR, yet TCRdb's version contains in-frame clones alone and is incomplete. The sample lists roughly 240,000 clones, 70% to 90% seen once, with around 0.85% in the top ten. Sequenced input: PBMCs or T cells enriched from blood (not recorded which). Every receptor here comes from a man over 45 who had been exposed to COVID-19.

The chain uses TRBV12-1 and TRBJ2-1; TRBD2, the table's D call, was not compared with the DNA. TRBV12-1 is shown as a pseudogene. The CDR3 runs to 12 residues. CDR3 residues: CASSRLRNEQFF. CDR3 coding DNA: TGTGCCAGCAGTCGACTGAGAAATGAGCAGTTCTTC.

The DNA of the CDR3 is TGTGCCAGCAGTGACTCTCAGGGGCCGGGCTATACGCAGTATTTT. Its protein product is CASSDSQGPGYTQYF. This chain links TRBV6-4 with TRBJ2-3; tentative D call: TRBD1 (6 bases). V gave up 0 bases and J gave up 7 bases, with 14 bases separating them. The CDR3 loop spans 15 amino acids. Germline CDR1 MRHNA, CDR2 SNTAGT.